These 8 T cell receptor beta chains were all obtained from the same sample, sequenced in a study of blood T cell repertoires in COVID-19. The table came from immunoSEQ multiplex PCR; TCRdb's copy has only in-frame clones and leaves some out. The sample lists around 250,000 clones; 70% to 90% were seen once. Sequenced input: peripheral blood. The receptors were gathered from a woman in her 70s with active or convalescent COVID-19.

The chain joins TRBV6-5 to TRBJ2-2; the D gene is possibly TRBD2 (6 bases). This CDR3 region has 14 residues. Deletions cut 8 bases from V and 0 bases from J, with 10 bases between. In germline, CDR1 is MNHEY, CDR2 SVGAGI. The CDR3 DNA is TGTGCCAGCGCGGGGTACGCGAACACCGGGGAGCTGTTTTTT. Residues: CASAGYANTGELFF.

The gene calls are TRBV11-2 and TRBJ1-1; D possibly corresponds to TRBD1 (6 bases). The CDR3 length is 14 residues. The germline gives CDR1 SGHAT, CDR2 FQNNGV. The V and J ends lost 3 bases and 6 bases respectively, with 14 bases between them. CDR3 in amino acids: CASSLTPQGPEAFF. In DNA form, the CDR3 reads TGTGCCAGCAGCTTGACCCCACAGGGCCCTGAAGCTTTCTTT.

V gene TRBV18 combines with J gene TRBJ2-7, with 8 positions matching TRBD1. The germline V gene has CDR1 KGHSH and CDR2 LQKENI. This CDR3 contains 14 residues. Trimming took 2 bases from V and 3 from J; bases not matched to a gene: 3. The CDR3 DNA follows: TGTGCCAGCTCACCAGGGGGACAGGTCTACGAGCAGTACTTC. It translates to CASSPGGQVYEQYF.

The chain carries TRBV3-1 (or the pseudogene TRBV3-2) and TRBJ1-1, with D perhaps TRBD1 (6 bases). Trimming took 5 bases from V and 2 from J, leaving 12 bases between them. Germline V lookup: CDR1 LGHDT, CDR2 YNNKEL (reference sequence). The CDR3 sequence is 14 residues long. The CDR3 spells CASSFRQANTEAFF. CDR3 nucleotide sequence: TGTGCCAGCAGCTTCCGACAGGCCAACACTGAAGCTTTCTTT.

This clone was seen only a few times. The J gene is TRBJ1-6, the V gene TRBV6-5, with D unresolved. The germline V gene has CDR1 MNHEY and CDR2 SVGAGI. V lost 8 bases, J lost 4 bases, and 6 bases lay in between. This CDR3 has 12 residues. This chain's CDR3 is CASRVYNSPLHF. DNA for the CDR3: TGTGCCAGCCGGGTTTATAATTCACCCCTCCACTTT.

The chain joins TRBV9 to TRBJ1-6, with TRBD1 as a possible D gene (6 bases). The CDR3 has 15 residues. V shed 2 bases and J shed 10 bases, with 16 bases lying between them. The germline V gene has CDR1 SGDLS and CDR2 YYNGEE. DNA for the CDR3: TGTGCCAGCAGCGTCACACCAGGGGTCAACTCACCCCTCCACTTT. This gives the protein CASSVTPGVNSPLHF.

The chain carries TRBV25-1 and TRBJ1-1, with 11 bases lining up with TRBD1. The V and J ends lost 4 bases and 11 bases, in that order; junction bases with no gene match: 18. Per germline, CDR1 MGHDK and CDR2 SYGVNS. The CDR3 contains 17 residues. The CDR3 protein is CASSGLRTGGYGSSAFF. The DNA of the CDR3 is TGTGCCAGCAGTGGATTAAGGACAGGGGGCTACGGAAGTTCGGCTTTCTTT. The full variable domain, rest sourced from reference TRBV25-1 and TRBJ1-1, is EADIYQTPRYLVIGTGKKITLECSQTMGHDKMYWYQQDPGMELHLIHYSYGVNSTEKGDLSSESTVSRIRTEHFPLTLESARPSHTSQYLCASSGLRTGGYGSSAFFGQGTRLTVV.

CDR3 region: CASVETGATEAFF. In DNA, the CDR3 is TGTGCCAGCGTAGAGACAGGGGCCACTGAAGCTTTCTTT. This rearrangement joins TRBV21-1 to TRBJ1-1; the DNA was not used to check the table's D call, TRBD1. TRBV21-1 is shown as a pseudogene. This CDR3 is 13 amino acids long.